This TCR beta chain comes out of a study of metastatic and nonmetastatic thyroid tumors. Germline lookup yields CDR1 SEHNR and CDR2 FQNEAQ (reference sequence). V shed 5 bases, J shed 5 bases, and the junction held 8 bases outside the gene matches. The CDR3 loop spans 14 amino acids. This clone came up many times. Thyroid surgery was performed in patients who had received no treatment beforehand. TCRdb re-clonotyped the PCR reads through MiXCR. Here the sample spans about 21,000 clones, 18% being singletons. The sequence came from a male donor with papillary thyroid cancer or a benign thyroid nodule (not recorded which). Some clones in this sample may be carry-over from other donors' samples. This chain links TRBV7-9 with TRBJ2-5; 7 bases fit TRBD2. The sequenced material came from blood. CDR3 amino acids: CASSPSGGGETQYF. The CDR3 DNA reads as TGTGCCAGCAGCCCCAGTGGGGGGGGGGAGACCCAGTACTTC.